What follows are 28 T cell receptor beta chains derived from one specimen sequenced in a study of T cells in narcolepsy. Using immunoSEQ multiplex PCR, the repertoire was profiled, and TCRdb retains in-frame clones only, with some absent. This sample carries some 30,000 clones, around 83% of them seen once, and the ten largest clones take 0.5% to 0.85%. Sequencing was carried out using memory (CD45RA-) CD4+ T cells from blood. The receptors were gathered from a human donor in good health.

This clone was counted a single time. The J gene is TRBJ2-5, the V gene TRBV28, with TRBD1 identical over 8 bases. Trimming at V came to 7 bases and at J to 5 bases, leaving 12 bases not matched to a gene. This CDR3 contains 15 residues. Germline CDR1 is MDHEN and CDR2 is SYDVKM. The CDR3 here is CASIKRQGSRETQYF. In nucleotides, the CDR3 is TGTGCCAGCATCAAACGACAGGGGTCAAGGGAGACCCAGTACTTC.

The chain employs TRBV18 and TRBJ1-1, with 12 bases identical to TRBD1. The CDR3 has 17 amino acids. After removal of 2 bases from V and 1 base from J, the junction contained 5 bases not matched to a gene. Per the germline V gene, CDR1 is KGHSH and CDR2 is LQKENI. The CDR3 nucleotides are TGTGCCAGCTCACCAGCCGGGACAGGGGGCAAGAACACTGAAGCTTTCTTT. Protein product: CASSPAGTGGKNTEAFF.

This chain uses TRBV7-7 with TRBJ2-2; the match to TRBD2 covers 7 bases. Germline CDR1 SSHAT, CDR2 FNYEAQ (reference sequence). CDR3 size: 15 residues. Germline trimming cut 4 bases from V and 4 bases from J; bases unmatched to any gene: 6. The DNA for the CDR3 is TGTGCCAGCAGCTCCCAGCGGGGTGGCACCGGGGAGCTGTTTTTT. This encodes CASSSQRGGTGELFF.

In this sample, this clone turned up a few times. The chain uses TRBV6-1 and TRBJ2-2, with 9 bases lining up with TRBD1. With V trimmed by 6 bases and J by 4 bases, 6 bases remained unmatched. The CDR3 runs 15 residues. Germline CDR1 reads MNHNS; CDR2 reads SASEGT. The CDR3 DNA is TGTGCCAGCAGGGCCGGGACAGGGCCCACCGGGGAGCTGTTTTTT. Protein sequence: CASRAGTGPTGELFF.

This clone was detected only a few times. The chain combines TRBV6-5 with TRBJ2-7; a possible D gene is TRBD2 (6 bases). Trimming shortened V by 0 bases and J by 7 bases, and 16 bases separated the two germline ends. Per germline, CDR1 MNHEY and CDR2 SVGAGI. The CDR3 length is 15 residues. The CDR3 here is CASSYSISPGVEQYF. In nucleotides, the CDR3 is TGTGCCAGCAGTTACTCGATAAGTCCGGGGGTGGAGCAGTACTTC.

V and J are TRBV4-1 and TRBJ2-5, with 16 bases lining up with TRBD2. The length of the CDR3 is 19 residues. V was clipped by 0 bases and J by 5 bases; unmatched bases: 9. Per germline, CDR1 MGHRA and CDR2 YSYEKL. CDR3 protein: CASSQEPGTSGGAVETQYF. CDR3 in DNA: TGCGCCAGCAGCCAAGAGCCAGGGACTAGCGGGGGGGCGGTGGAGACCCAGTACTTC.

This chain joins TRBV18 and TRBJ1-5; unclear D gene. The germline CDR1 and CDR2 sequences are KGHSH and LQKENI. This CDR3 is 14 amino acids long. The V gene lost 2 bases and the J gene lost 4 bases, with 9 bases spanning the gap. The DNA for the CDR3 is TGTGCCAGCTCACCATTGGGAAGGAATCAGCCCCAGCATTTT. It codes for CASSPLGRNQPQHF.

This clone was seen only once. Here the CDR3 DNA reads TGTGCCAGCAGTGAAGCGCAGGGTACTGAAGCTTTCTTT. It codes for CASSEAQGTEAFF. This chain connects TRBV2 to TRBJ1-1; TRBD1 might be the D (5 bases). Germline V CDR1 and CDR2: SNHLY, FYNNEI. This CDR3 has 13 amino acids. V lost 0 bases and J 5 bases, leaving 7 bases between the germline ends.

The chain is built from TRBV9 and TRBJ1-2, with TRBD1 matching 7 bases. Germline V lookup: CDR1 SGDLS, CDR2 YYNGEE. The CDR3 covers 15 residues. J gave up 0 bases and V 3 bases, and 5 bases lay outside the gene matches. CDR3 nucleotide sequence: TGTGCCAGCAGCGGCGGGACAGAGCCTAACTATGGCTACACCTTC. This translates into CASSGGTEPNYGYTF.

This chain connects TRBV19 to TRBJ1-2; 8 bases fit TRBD1. CDR1 LNHDA and CDR2 SQIVND come from the germline V gene (reference sequence). This CDR3 region has 15 residues. The trim removed 7 bases at V and 4 bases at J, leaving 11 bases unmatched. The CDR3 DNA reads TGTGCCAGTAACCCTGACAGGGGCGATGTCTATGGCTACACCTTC. Amino acids: CASNPDRGDVYGYTF.

The chain uses TRBV5-1 and TRBJ1-4; 9 bases are a match to TRBD1. V lost 5 bases and J lost 0; bases outside the gene matches: 5. Germline V CDR1 and CDR2: SGHRS, YFSETQ. There are 16 residues in the CDR3. Here the CDR3 DNA reads TGCGCCAGCAGGTGGACAGGGGAGGCAACTAATGAAAAACTGTTTTTT. Its translation is CASRWTGEATNEKLFF.

The chain recombines TRBV18 with TRBJ2-3, with TRBD1 matching over 9 bases. With 1 base clipped from V and 6 bases from J, the junction kept 11 bases outside the gene matches. CDR3 length: 17 amino acids. CDR1 is KGHSH, CDR2 LQKENI, per germline. The CDR3 is CASSPLLGGTGSDTQYF. CDR3 DNA sequence: TGTGCCAGCTCACCACTCTTAGGCGGGACAGGGTCGGATACGCAGTATTTT.

The chain couples TRBV2 to TRBJ1-2; D gene uncertain. The V and J ends lost 1 base and 4 bases respectively, with 10 bases between them. The germline gives CDR1 SNHLY, CDR2 FYNNEI. This CDR3 spans 14 amino acids. This CDR3 reads CASSEGWGIYGYTF. DNA of the CDR3: TGTGCCAGCAGTGAAGGCTGGGGTATCTATGGCTACACCTTC.

The rearrangement links TRBV9 to TRBJ2-1; 10 bases fit TRBD2. The CDR3 covers 15 residues. Germline values: CDR1 SGDLS, CDR2 YYNGEE. V dropped 1 base and J dropped 5; count of bases not matched to a gene: 3. The CDR3 nucleotides are TGTGCCAGCAGCGTAAGCGGGGGGGCTAACAATGAGCAGTTCTTC. Its translation: CASSVSGGANNEQFF.

The chain has TRBV2 and TRBJ1-4; the match to TRBD1 covers 7 bases. This CDR3 has 15 residues. V shed 6 bases, J shed 8 bases, and the junction held 12 bases outside the gene matches. Germline CDR1 reads SNHLY; CDR2 reads FYNNEI. The DNA for the CDR3 is TGTGCCAGCAGCGATCCACAGGGCAGGGGGGAAAAACTGTTTTTT. Translation: CASSDPQGRGEKLFF.

The chain links TRBV29-1 to TRBJ2-3, with D tentatively TRBD1 (5 bases). Germline V gene lookup returns CDR1 SQVTM and CDR2 ANQGSEA. The CDR3 is 13 residues long. Trimming left V 7 bases short and J 2 bases short, with 13 bases between. For the CDR3, the DNA is TGCAGCGCCCAACGACAGATCACAGATACGCAGTATTTT. This sequence encodes CSAQRQITDTQYF.

The CDR3 DNA reads as TGTGCCATCAGTGACGGGACGGGAGGCGAGCAGTACTTC. Translation: CAISDGTGGEQYF. The chain uses TRBV10-3 and TRBJ2-7; 7 bases fit TRBD2. The V gene end was trimmed by 3 bases and the J gene end by 6 bases; junction bases not matched to a gene: 5. Per germline, CDR1 ENHRY and CDR2 SYGVKD. The CDR3 extends over 13 amino acids.

V usage is TRBV10-3 and J usage is TRBJ2-7; D not certain. Deletions cut 8 bases from V and 1 base from J, with 12 bases between. The CDR3 covers 13 residues. Germline V gene data show CDR1 as ENHRY and CDR2 as SYGVKD. The DNA for the CDR3 is TGTGCCATCCACTCTCCAGGATCCTACGAGCAGTACTTC. Translated: CAIHSPGSYEQYF.

V usage is TRBV28 and J usage is TRBJ2-3, with 7 bases matching TRBD2. The junction had 13 bases not matched to a gene; V was cut back by 6 bases and J by 4 bases. The germline V gene encodes CDR1 MDHEN and CDR2 SYDVKM. The CDR3 loop spans 16 amino acids. CDR3 DNA: TGTGCCAGCAGCCCGGGGGGATGGGGAGGTGCAGATACGCAGTATTTT. This gives the protein CASSPGGWGGADTQYF.

V and J are TRBV7-2 and TRBJ1-4; D is possibly TRBD1 (5 bases). Germline V gene data show CDR1 as SGHTA and CDR2 as FQGNSA. CDR3 length: 14 residues. Trimming cost V 2 bases and J 8 bases, with 12 bases left between them. The chain's CDR3 is CASSLQPGGEKLFF. For the CDR3, the DNA is TGTGCCAGCAGCTTACAACCCGGGGGGGAAAAACTGTTTTTT.

V is TRBV5-1 and J is TRBJ2-5; possibly TRBD2 for D (7 bases). Per the germline V gene, CDR1 is SGHRS and CDR2 is YFSETQ. V shed 1 base and J shed 2 bases, with 15 bases lying between them. The CDR3 consists of 16 residues. The CDR3 is CASSLRVGGAQETQYF. The CDR3 nucleotides are TGCGCCAGCAGCTTGAGAGTAGGGGGGGCTCAAGAGACCCAGTACTTC.

V is TRBV4-3 and J is TRBJ1-3; D unresolved. CDR1 and CDR2 from the germline V gene are LGHNA and YSLEER. V lost 0 bases and J 4 bases, leaving 28 bases between the germline ends. The CDR3 totals 21 residues. This CDR3 is CASSQDISTASLVVIGNTIYF. The CDR3 region has the DNA TGCGCCAGCAGCCAAGATATTAGCACAGCCTCACTAGTGGTGATAGGAAACACCATATATTTT.

This rearrangement joins TRBV29-1 to TRBJ2-1, with D possibly TRBD2 on 5 matching bases. V lost 3 bases, J lost 8 bases, and 5 bases lay in between. The CDR3 length is 10 residues. Germline values: CDR1 SQVTM, CDR2 ANQGSEA. The chain's CDR3 is CSVERDEQFF. Written as DNA, the CDR3 is TGCAGCGTTGAGAGGGATGAGCAGTTCTTC.

The J gene is TRBJ2-1, the V gene TRBV10-3; 14 bases agree with TRBD2. Germline assignment: CDR1 ENHRY and CDR2 SYGVKD. CDR3 length: 14 residues. V was pared by 9 bases and J by 9 bases, with 7 bases of the junction left unmatched. CDR3 DNA sequence: TGTGCCATGAGGACTAGCGGGGGGCCCAGTGAGCAGTTCTTC. Translation gives CAMRTSGGPSEQFF.

J is TRBJ2-2 and V is TRBV27; 12 bases are shared with TRBD2. V lost 5 bases, J lost 8 bases, and 9 bases stayed unmatched. CDR1 and CDR2 (germline): MNHEY, SMNVEV (reference sequence). The CDR3 contains 16 residues. CDR3 nucleotide sequence: TGTGCCAGCAGTCCTCTGGGACTAGCGGGCGGGGGGGAGCTGTTTTTT. Protein product: CASSPLGLAGGGELFF.

Only a few counts were recorded for this clone. This chain links TRBV25-1 with TRBJ1-2, with unresolved D. V lost 1 base and J lost 4, with 7 bases in between. Germline assignment: CDR1 MGHDK and CDR2 SYGVNS. The CDR3 contains 13 residues. The CDR3 DNA sequence: TGTGCCAGCAGTGAATCTGGGAGCTATGGCTACACCTTC. Protein: CASSESGSYGYTF.

The V call is TRBV5-5, the J call TRBJ1-1, with D perhaps TRBD1 (6 bases). V was trimmed by 4 bases and J by 4 bases, leaving 17 bases between them. The CDR3 is 15 amino acids. Germline values: CDR1 SGHKS, CDR2 YYEKEE (reference sequence). The CDR3 reads CASSRHREGGTEAFF. Here the CDR3 DNA reads TGTGCCAGCAGCAGACACCGGGAGGGGGGCACTGAAGCTTTCTTT.

The rearrangement links TRBV10-1 to TRBJ2-5, with 13 bases matching TRBD2. In germline, CDR1 is WNHNN, CDR2 SYGVQD (reference sequence). The ends lost 3 bases at V and 5 bases at J; junction bases unmatched: 9. This CDR3 is built from 17 residues. The CDR3 DNA follows: TGCGCCAGCAGTGAAGGTCGACTAGCGGGGGGCGGTGAGACCCAGTACTTC. Protein sequence: CASSEGRLAGGGETQYF.